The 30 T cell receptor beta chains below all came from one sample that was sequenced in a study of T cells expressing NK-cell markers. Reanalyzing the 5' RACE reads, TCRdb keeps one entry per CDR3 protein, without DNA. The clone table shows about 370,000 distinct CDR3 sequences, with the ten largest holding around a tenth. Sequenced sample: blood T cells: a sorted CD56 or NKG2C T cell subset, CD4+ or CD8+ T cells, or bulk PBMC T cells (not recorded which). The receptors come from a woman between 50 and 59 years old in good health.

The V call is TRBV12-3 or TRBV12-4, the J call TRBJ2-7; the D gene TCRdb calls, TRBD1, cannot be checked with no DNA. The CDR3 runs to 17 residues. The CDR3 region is CASSLELGGAESYEQYF.

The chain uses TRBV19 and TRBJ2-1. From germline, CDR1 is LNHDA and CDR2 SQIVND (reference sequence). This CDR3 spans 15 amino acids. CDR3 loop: CASSTGGSVYNEQFF.

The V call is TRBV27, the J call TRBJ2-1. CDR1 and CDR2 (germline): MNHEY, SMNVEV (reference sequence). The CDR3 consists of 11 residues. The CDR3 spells CASRRTNEQFF.

The CDR3 here is CSASRRAGETQYF. This sequence joins TRBV20-1 and TRBJ2-5; the TCRdb call, TRBD1, lacks DNA for checking. Per germline, CDR1 DFQATT and CDR2 SNEGSKA (reference sequence). This CDR3 has 13 amino acids.

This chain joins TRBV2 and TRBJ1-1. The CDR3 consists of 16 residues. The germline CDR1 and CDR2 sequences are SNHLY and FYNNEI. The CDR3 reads CASGAHGTKVDTEAFF.

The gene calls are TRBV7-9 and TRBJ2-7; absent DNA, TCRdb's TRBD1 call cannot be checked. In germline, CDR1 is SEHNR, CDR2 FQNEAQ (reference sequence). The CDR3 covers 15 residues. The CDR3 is CASSLGPGAGYEQYF.

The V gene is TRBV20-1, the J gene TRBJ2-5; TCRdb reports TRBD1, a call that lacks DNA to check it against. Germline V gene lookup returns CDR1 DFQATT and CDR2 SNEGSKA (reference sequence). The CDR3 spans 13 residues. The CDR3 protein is CSAPGQGVLGQYF.

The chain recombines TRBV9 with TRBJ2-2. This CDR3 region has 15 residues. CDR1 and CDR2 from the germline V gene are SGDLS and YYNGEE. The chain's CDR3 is CASSVVVENTGELFF.

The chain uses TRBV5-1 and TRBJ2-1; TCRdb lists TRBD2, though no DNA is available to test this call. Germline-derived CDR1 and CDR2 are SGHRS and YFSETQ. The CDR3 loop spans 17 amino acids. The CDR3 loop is CASSLMASGPSYNEQFF.

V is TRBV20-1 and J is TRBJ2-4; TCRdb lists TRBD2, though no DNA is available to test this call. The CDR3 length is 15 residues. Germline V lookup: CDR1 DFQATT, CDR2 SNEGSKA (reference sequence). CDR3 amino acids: CSARKTSGGKNIQYF.

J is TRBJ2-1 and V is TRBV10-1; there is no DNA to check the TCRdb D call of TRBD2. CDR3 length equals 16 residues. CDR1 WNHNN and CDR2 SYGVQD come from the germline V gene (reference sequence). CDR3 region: CASREISGAGGNEQFF.

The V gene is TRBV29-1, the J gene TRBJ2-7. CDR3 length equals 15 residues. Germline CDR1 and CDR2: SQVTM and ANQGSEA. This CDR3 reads CSVGVQTRLGYEQYF.

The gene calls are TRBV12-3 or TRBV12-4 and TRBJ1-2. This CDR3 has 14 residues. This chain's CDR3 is CASSLRQVMGGYTF.

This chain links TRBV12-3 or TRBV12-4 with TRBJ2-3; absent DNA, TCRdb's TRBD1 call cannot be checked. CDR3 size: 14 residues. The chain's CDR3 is CATAGTGFSDTQYF.

The CDR3 sequence is CASSPLTGDQPQHF. This chain links TRBV18 with TRBJ1-5; with no DNA, the TCRdb D assignment of TRBD1 cannot be verified. Germline CDR1 reads KGHSH; CDR2 reads LQKENI. The CDR3 runs 14 residues.

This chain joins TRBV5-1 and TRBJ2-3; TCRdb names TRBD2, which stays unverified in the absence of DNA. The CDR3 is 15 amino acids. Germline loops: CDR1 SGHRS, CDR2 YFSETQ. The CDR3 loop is CASSPLAGRDGTQYF.

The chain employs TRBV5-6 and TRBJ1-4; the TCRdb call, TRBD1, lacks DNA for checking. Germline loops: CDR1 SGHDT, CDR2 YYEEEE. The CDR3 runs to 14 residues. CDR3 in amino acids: CASSGDSYNEKLFF.

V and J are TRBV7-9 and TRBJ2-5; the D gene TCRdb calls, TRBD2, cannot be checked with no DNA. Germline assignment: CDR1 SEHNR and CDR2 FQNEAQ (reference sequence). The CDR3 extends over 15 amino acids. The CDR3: CASSSSLQYQETQYF. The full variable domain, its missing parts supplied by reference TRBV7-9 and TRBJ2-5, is DTGVSQNPRHKITKRGQNVTFRCDPISEHNRLYWYRQTLGQGPEFLTYFQNEAQLEKSRLLSDRFSAERPKGSFSTLEIQRTEQGDSAMYLCASSSSLQYQETQYFGPGTRLLVL.

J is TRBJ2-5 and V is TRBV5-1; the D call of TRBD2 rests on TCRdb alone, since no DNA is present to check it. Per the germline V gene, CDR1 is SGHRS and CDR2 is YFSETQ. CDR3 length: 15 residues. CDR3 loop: CASSLAERELETQYF.

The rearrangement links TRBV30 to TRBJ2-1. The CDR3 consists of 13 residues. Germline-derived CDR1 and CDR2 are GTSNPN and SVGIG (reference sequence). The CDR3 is CAWSVSVLDEQFF.

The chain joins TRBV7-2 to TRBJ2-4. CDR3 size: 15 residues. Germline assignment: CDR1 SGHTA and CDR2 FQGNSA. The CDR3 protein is CASSVPGLAKNIQYF.

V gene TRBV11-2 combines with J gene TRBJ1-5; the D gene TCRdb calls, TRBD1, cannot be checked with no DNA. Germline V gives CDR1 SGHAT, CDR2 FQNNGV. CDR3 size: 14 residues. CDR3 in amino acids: CASSLAPGEVPQHF.

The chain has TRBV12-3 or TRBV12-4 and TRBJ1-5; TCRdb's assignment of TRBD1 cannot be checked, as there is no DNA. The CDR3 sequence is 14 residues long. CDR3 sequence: CASSVTGGRQPQHF.

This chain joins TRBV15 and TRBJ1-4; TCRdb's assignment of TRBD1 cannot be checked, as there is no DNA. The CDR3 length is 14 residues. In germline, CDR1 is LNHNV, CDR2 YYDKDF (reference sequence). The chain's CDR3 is CATRAQGAREKLFF.

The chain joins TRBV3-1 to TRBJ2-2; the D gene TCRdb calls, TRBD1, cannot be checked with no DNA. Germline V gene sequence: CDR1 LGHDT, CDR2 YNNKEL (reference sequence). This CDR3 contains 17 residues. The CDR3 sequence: CASSQGRTGPNTGELFF.

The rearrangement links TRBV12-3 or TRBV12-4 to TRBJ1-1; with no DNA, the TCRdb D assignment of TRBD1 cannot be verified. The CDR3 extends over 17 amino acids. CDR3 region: CASSYRGRGPGNTEAFF.

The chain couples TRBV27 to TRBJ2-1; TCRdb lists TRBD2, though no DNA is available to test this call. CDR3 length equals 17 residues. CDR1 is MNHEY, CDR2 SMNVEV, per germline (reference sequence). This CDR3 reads CASSSRLAGGPNNEQFF.

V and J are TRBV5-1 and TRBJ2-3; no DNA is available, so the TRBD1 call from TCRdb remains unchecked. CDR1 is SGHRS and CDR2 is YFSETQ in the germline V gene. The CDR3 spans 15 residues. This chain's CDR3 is CASSFPRDPTDTQYF.

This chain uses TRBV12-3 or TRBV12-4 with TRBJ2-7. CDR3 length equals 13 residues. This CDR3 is CASRVDGRLEQYF.

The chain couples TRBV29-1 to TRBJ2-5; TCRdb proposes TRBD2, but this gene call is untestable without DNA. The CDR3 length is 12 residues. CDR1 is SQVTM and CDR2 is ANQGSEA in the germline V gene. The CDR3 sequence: CSVGARRETQYF. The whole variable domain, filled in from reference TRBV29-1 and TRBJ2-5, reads SAVISQKPSRDICQRGTSLTIQCQVDSQVTMMFWYRQQPGQSLTLIATANQGSEATYESGFVIDKFPISRPNLTFSTLTVSNMSPEDSSIYLCSVGARRETQYFGPGTRLLVL.